Listed here are 31 T cell receptor beta chains from one sample, sequenced in a study of OX40 agonist ivuxolimab in advanced cancers. The protocol was immunoSEQ multiplex PCR, while the TCRdb copy is restricted to in-frame clones and leaves out a portion. The sample has nearly 11,000 clones, roughly 86% seen once. The specimen comprised CD4+ or CD8+ T cells sorted from blood, sampled in a trial of the OX40 agonist ivuxolimab. These receptors came from an adult with an advanced solid tumor such as melanoma, head and neck, liver or kidney cancer.

The CDR3 bases are TGTGCCAGCAGTTGGGACAGACACACCGGGGAGCTGTTTTTT. Translated, it gives CASSWDRHTGELFF. The genes are TRBV27 and TRBJ2-2; 7 positions match TRBD1. This CDR3 comprises 14 residues. The germline V gene has CDR1 MNHEY and CDR2 SMNVEV (reference sequence). V dropped 4 bases and J dropped 3; count of bases not matched to a gene: 2.

This chain uses TRBV5-1 with TRBJ2-2; no firm D call. Germline-derived CDR1 and CDR2 are SGHRS and YFSETQ. The CDR3 extends over 14 amino acids. V was clipped by 4 bases and J by 0 bases, with 7 bases between them. In DNA form, the CDR3 reads TGCGCCAGCAGCCCCCTCCCGAACACCGGGGAGCTGTTTTTT. Translated: CASSPLPNTGELFF. The entire variable domain, with the rest obtained from reference TRBV5-1 and TRBJ2-2, is as follows: KAGVTQTPRYLIKTRGQQVTLSCSPISGHRSVSWYQQTPGQGLQFLFEYFSETQRNKGNFPGRFSGRQFSNSRSEMNVSTLELGDSALYLCASSPLPNTGELFFGEGSRLTVL.

The V and J genes are TRBV27 and TRBJ1-5; D unclear. V lost 6 bases and J 3 bases, leaving 6 bases between the germline ends. This CDR3 region has 12 residues. Germline assignment: CDR1 MNHEY and CDR2 SMNVEV (reference sequence). The CDR3, as DNA: TGTGCCAGCAGGGCTGTCAATCAGCCCCAGCATTTT. This codes for CASRAVNQPQHF.

The CDR3 nucleotides are TGTGCCAGCAGTGCGGGTCGGGACGGAATCTACGAGCAGTACTTC. It is translated as CASSAGRDGIYEQYF. This sequence joins TRBV6-1 and TRBJ2-7, with D possibly being TRBD1 or TRBD2 (5 bases each). Germline loops: CDR1 MNHNS, CDR2 SASEGT. V was pared by 4 bases and J by 3 bases, with 16 bases between. CDR3 size: 15 residues.

V usage is TRBV11-1 and J usage is TRBJ2-1; 14 bases agree with TRBD2. Germline V lookup: CDR1 SGHAT, CDR2 FQDESV (reference sequence). V trimming: 1 base; J trimming: 6 bases; junction bases outside the gene matches: 2. CDR3 length: 16 amino acids. DNA for the CDR3: TGTGCCAGCAGCTTAGTGGGACTAGCGGGAGCCAATGAGCAGTTCTTC. Translation: CASSLVGLAGANEQFF.

V gene TRBV6-1 combines with J gene TRBJ1-5; D may be TRBD1 (6 bases). V lost 4 bases, J lost 15 bases, and 13 bases lay in between. This CDR3 comprises 11 residues. CDR1 and CDR2 from the germline V gene are MNHNS and SASEGT. CDR3 sequence: CASSGNRVGHF. CDR3 sequence (DNA): TGTGCCAGCAGTGGTAACAGGGTTGGGCATTTT.

This chain links TRBV5-5 with TRBJ1-2; D ambiguous. Trimming shortened V by 4 bases and J by 6 bases, and 13 bases separated the two germline ends. The CDR3 contains 13 residues. The germline CDR1 and CDR2 sequences are SGHKS and YYEKEE (reference sequence). This chain's CDR3 is CASSPEFGHGYTF. Here the CDR3 DNA reads TGTGCCAGCAGCCCCGAGTTTGGCCATGGCTACACCTTC.

The chain is built from TRBV7-3 and TRBJ2-7, with TRBD1 matching over 12 bases. Trimming took 3 bases from V and 4 from J; bases not matched to a gene: 4. This CDR3 has 15 amino acids. CDR1 and CDR2 from the germline V gene are SGHTA and FQGTGA. This CDR3 reads CASSFGTGGAYEQYF. CDR3 nucleotides: TGTGCCAGCAGCTTTGGGACAGGGGGCGCTTACGAGCAGTACTTC.

V usage is TRBV19 and J usage is TRBJ1-5; TRBD1 matches at 11 bases. Germline-derived CDR1 and CDR2 are LNHDA and SQIVND (reference sequence). The junction had 1 base not matched to a gene; V was cut back by 6 bases and J by 6 bases. The CDR3 length is 13 residues. The CDR3 bases are TGTGCCAGTAGCGGACAGGGGGCTCAGCCCCAGCATTTT. Protein product: CASSGQGAQPQHF.

The chain is built from TRBV7-3 and TRBJ2-2; 7 nucleotides line up with TRBD1. The CDR3 is 13 amino acids. Per germline, CDR1 SGHTA and CDR2 FQGTGA. The trim removed 3 bases at V and 6 bases at J, leaving 1 base unmatched. The DNA of the CDR3 is TGTGCCAGCAGCTTCAGGGGGTCCGGGGAGCTGTTTTTT. This gives the protein CASSFRGSGELFF.

The chain combines TRBV7-3 with TRBJ2-2, with 9 bases aligning to TRBD1. The germline gives CDR1 SGHTA, CDR2 FQGTGA. With V trimmed by 5 bases and J by 4 bases, 20 bases remained unmatched. CDR3 length: 20 amino acids. CDR3 loop: CASSPKAGQGPESLTGELFF. The DNA for the CDR3 is TGTGCCAGCAGCCCAAAGGCGGGACAGGGCCCCGAGTCGCTCACCGGGGAGCTGTTTTTT. The full variable domain, its missing parts supplied by reference TRBV7-3 and TRBJ2-2, is GAGVSQTPSNKVTEKGKYVELRCDPISGHTALYWYRQSLGQGPEFLIYFQGTGAADDSGLPNDRFFAVRPEGSVSTLKIQRTERGDSAVYLCASSPKAGQGPESLTGELFFGEGSRLTVL.

This chain connects TRBV27 to TRBJ2-5; no clear D gene. Trimming removed 5 bases at V and 1 base at J, with 17 bases between. The CDR3 is 16 residues long. From germline, CDR1 is MNHEY and CDR2 SMNVEV (reference sequence). This chain's CDR3 is CASSPYERRIQETQYF. The CDR3 DNA reads TGTGCCAGCAGTCCCTATGAGCGAAGAATCCAAGAGACCCAGTACTTC.

The gene calls are TRBV27 and TRBJ1-1; D might be TRBD1 (6 bases). V was shortened by 3 bases and J by 1 base, with 9 bases between the two germline ends. The germline V gene has CDR1 MNHEY and CDR2 SMNVEV (reference sequence). This CDR3 comprises 14 residues. CDR3 residues: CASSLDRSNTEAFF. The CDR3 coding sequence is TGTGCCAGCAGTTTGGACAGATCGAACACTGAAGCTTTCTTT.

This clone was detected once. The V and J genes are TRBV5-1 and TRBJ2-1; either TRBD1 or TRBD2 may supply D (5 bases each). V lost 7 bases, J lost 7 bases, and 15 bases lay in between. There are 13 residues in the CDR3. The germline V gene encodes CDR1 SGHRS and CDR2 YFSETQ. The CDR3: CASRERRGNEQFF. The CDR3 region has the DNA TGCGCCAGCCGGGAAAGAAGGGGAAATGAGCAGTTCTTC.

The gene calls are TRBV6-5 and TRBJ1-2, with D perhaps TRBD1 (6 bases). V dropped 9 bases and J dropped 8 bases, with 10 bases sitting between them. CDR3 length: 10 amino acids. Germline lookup yields CDR1 MNHEY and CDR2 SVGAGI. The CDR3 spells CARDRRGYTF. As DNA, the CDR3 is TGTGCCAGAGACAGGAGAGGCTACACCTTC.

V is TRBV27 and J is TRBJ2-1; D is perhaps TRBD2 (6 bases). Trimming shortened V by 4 bases and J by 0 bases, and 13 bases separated the two germline ends. The germline V gene encodes CDR1 MNHEY and CDR2 SMNVEV (reference sequence). The CDR3 is 16 residues long. CDR3 DNA: TGTGCCAGCAGTTGGAGGGGCCCTAGCTCCTACAATGAGCAGTTCTTC. Protein: CASSWRGPSSYNEQFF.

The chain has TRBV7-9 and TRBJ2-7; possibly TRBD1 or TRBD2 for D (5 bases each). This CDR3 contains 15 residues. Germline assignment: CDR1 SEHNR and CDR2 FQNEAQ (reference sequence). V lost 1 base, J lost 2 bases, and 12 bases lay in between. The CDR3 loop is CASSLVGAFAYEQYF. CDR3 DNA sequence: TGTGCCAGCAGCTTAGTCGGGGCTTTCGCCTACGAGCAGTACTTC.

The V call is TRBV5-4, the J call TRBJ2-5; D is unresolved. Germline-derived CDR1 and CDR2 are SGHNT and YYREEE (reference sequence). The ends were cut back, 2 bases at V and 2 bases at J, with 7 bases in the middle. This CDR3 has 13 residues. The CDR3 sequence is CASSFRGQETQYF. The CDR3 DNA is TGTGCCAGCAGCTTCCGAGGTCAAGAGACCCAGTACTTC.

This chain joins TRBV5-1 and TRBJ1-1; 9 bases align to TRBD1. Germline V gives CDR1 SGHRS, CDR2 YFSETQ. The ends lost 7 bases at V and 4 bases at J; junction bases unmatched: 5. The CDR3 contains 13 residues. CDR3 amino acids: CASVGQGGTEAFF. CDR3 sequence (DNA): TGCGCCAGCGTGGGACAGGGAGGCACTGAAGCTTTCTTT.

The V and J genes are TRBV4-1 and TRBJ2-2, with D perhaps matching TRBD1 (5 bases). Germline CDR1 MGHRA, CDR2 YSYEKL. The CDR3 is 16 residues long. Trimming took off 6 bases at V and 1 base at J, with 15 bases between the two ends. CDR3 residues: CASSPSPQGNTGELFF. DNA of the CDR3: TGCGCCAGCAGTCCAAGCCCCCAGGGGAACACCGGGGAGCTGTTTTTT.

The chain is built from TRBV7-6 and TRBJ2-1; 10 bases fit TRBD2. The CDR3 is 16 amino acids. The V gene end was trimmed by 0 bases and the J gene end by 9 bases; junction bases not matched to a gene: 8. In germline, CDR1 is SGHVS, CDR2 FNYEAQ. CDR3 sequence (DNA): TGTGCCAGCAGCTTAGCGGGAGGGCTAGCGGGAGTTGAGCAGTTCTTC. Encoded protein: CASSLAGGLAGVEQFF.

The chain has TRBV28 and TRBJ2-7; D remains unclear. V was shortened by 5 bases and J by 2 bases, with 16 bases between the two germline ends. CDR3 size: 15 residues. Germline CDR1 is MDHEN and CDR2 is SYDVKM. CDR3 loop: CASSTLAQATYEQYF. The CDR3 DNA follows: TGTGCCAGCAGTACCCTGGCGCAGGCTACCTACGAGCAGTACTTC.

This clone was observed a few times. V and J are TRBV6-5 and TRBJ1-1, with 7 bases matching TRBD1. The CDR3 has 14 amino acids. V dropped 2 bases and J dropped 5; count of bases not matched to a gene: 5. Germline V gives CDR1 MNHEY, CDR2 SVGAGI. For the CDR3, the DNA is TGTGCCAGCAGTTACGAGGGGGCGCGAACTGAAGCTTTCTTT. Protein: CASSYEGARTEAFF.

The chain is built from TRBV28 and TRBJ1-1; 10 nucleotides line up with TRBD1. The CDR3 contains 15 residues. Germline lookup yields CDR1 MDHEN and CDR2 SYDVKM. The ends lost 2 bases at V and 1 base at J; junction bases unmatched: 1. CDR3 amino acids: CASSLRQGANTEAFF. The CDR3 region has the DNA TGTGCCAGCAGTTTAAGACAGGGGGCGAACACTGAAGCTTTCTTT.

The rearrangement links TRBV7-9 to TRBJ2-1, with 11 bases identical to TRBD2. Losses at the gene ends were 5 bases for V and 7 bases for J; bases not matched to a gene: 4. Germline CDR1 SEHNR, CDR2 FQNEAQ (reference sequence). This CDR3 is 14 amino acids long. The CDR3 DNA reads TGTGCCAGCAGCCCGACTAGCGGGAAAAATGAGCAGTTCTTC. This gives the protein CASSPTSGKNEQFF. Variable domain in full (rest from reference TRBV7-9 and TRBJ2-1): DTGVSQNPRHKITKRGQNVTFRCDPISEHNRLYWYRQTLGQGPEFLTYFQNEAQLEKSRLLSDRFSAERPKGSFSTLEIQRTEQGDSAMYLCASSPTSGKNEQFFGPGTRLTVL.

This clone was recorded only once. The V and J genes are TRBV7-3 and TRBJ2-1; 10 bases are a match to TRBD1. The germline CDR1 and CDR2 sequences are SGHTA and FQGTGA. The CDR3 loop spans 14 amino acids. V shed 5 bases, J shed 7 bases, and the junction held 5 bases outside the gene matches. The CDR3 reads CASSLQGQGNEQFF. DNA for the CDR3: TGTGCCAGCAGCCTACAGGGACAGGGGAATGAGCAGTTCTTC. The full variable domain, its missing parts supplied by reference TRBV7-3 and TRBJ2-1, is GAGVSQTPSNKVTEKGKYVELRCDPISGHTALYWYRQSLGQGPEFLIYFQGTGAADDSGLPNDRFFAVRPEGSVSTLKIQRTERGDSAVYLCASSLQGQGNEQFFGPGTRLTVL.

This clone has a single count. The V and J genes are TRBV2 and TRBJ1-5; 8 positions match TRBD1. The CDR3 totals 17 residues. V shed 1 base and J 3 bases; nucleotides not matched to a gene: 8. Germline V gene sequence: CDR1 SNHLY, CDR2 FYNNEI. CDR3 sequence reads: CASSEERYRGSNQPQHF. Here the CDR3 DNA reads TGTGCCAGCAGTGAAGAGCGGTACAGGGGGTCCAATCAGCCCCAGCATTTT.

In this sample, this clone turned up a few times. The genes are TRBV6-4 and TRBJ2-1; 10 nucleotides match TRBD2. From germline, CDR1 is MRHNA and CDR2 SNTAGT. The CDR3 contains 14 residues. V trimming: 3 bases; J trimming: 4 bases; junction bases outside the gene matches: 0. In DNA form, the CDR3 reads TGTGCCAGCAGTGAAGCGGGAGGGTACAATGAGCAGTTCTTC. Protein product: CASSEAGGYNEQFF.

The gene calls are TRBV15 and TRBJ2-5, with D possibly being TRBD2 (6 bases). V was trimmed by 1 base and J by 5 bases, leaving 17 bases between them. The germline V gene has CDR1 LNHNV and CDR2 YYDKDF (reference sequence). CDR3 length: 16 amino acids. This CDR3 reads CATSRGSEGGGETQYF. The DNA of the CDR3 is TGTGCCACCAGCAGAGGCAGTGAGGGTGGGGGGGAGACCCAGTACTTC.

The chain links TRBV28 to TRBJ1-2, with 10 bases aligning to TRBD1. Per germline, CDR1 MDHEN and CDR2 SYDVKM. The J segment lost 7 bases and the V segment lost 8 bases, leaving 13 bases of the junction unmatched. CDR3 length equals 15 residues. DNA for the CDR3: TGTGCCAGCCTTTCCCGGGACAGGGGATTCGGTGGCTACACCTTC. This codes for CASLSRDRGFGGYTF.

The chain links TRBV28 to TRBJ1-5; D is unclear. CDR3 length: 14 residues. The germline V and J ends were trimmed by 5 bases and 0 bases, with 8 bases remaining between them. Looked up from germline, CDR1 is MDHEN and CDR2 is SYDVKM. The CDR3 sequence is CASSDPFSNQPQHF. The CDR3 region has the DNA TGTGCCAGCAGTGACCCTTTTAGCAATCAGCCCCAGCATTTT. The full variable domain, rest sourced from reference TRBV28 and TRBJ1-5, is DVKVTQSSRYLVKRTGEKVFLECVQDMDHENMFWYRQDPGLGLRLIYFSYDVKMKEKGDIPEGYSVSREKKERFSLILESASTNQTSMYLCASSDPFSNQPQHFGDGTRLSIL.